This is a list of T cell receptor beta chains from one sample in a study of blood T cell repertoires in COVID-19. The protocol was immunoSEQ multiplex PCR, while the TCRdb copy is restricted to in-frame clones and leaves out a portion. The table lists 300,000 or so clones, around 92% of them singletons, with under 8% in the top ten. The sequenced sample consisted of peripheral blood. These receptors were taken from a man between 18 and 35 years old who had recovered from COVID-19. Each CDR3 is given with its conserved first and last residue. Each record gives: V gene, clone size, J gene, D gene, CDR3 DNA, CDR3 protein. D genes are given only for firm matches. A row's size may be missing; if present it is once, few, many or a size class.

>TRBV6-5|once|TRBJ1-1|NA
TGTGCCAGCAGGGGGGGGTTAGGGAAGGCTGAAGCTTTCTTT
CASRGGLGKAEAFF
>TRBV9|NA|TRBJ1-1|NA
TGTGCCAGCAGTTCTTTGGACGGGAGAACTGAAGCTTTCTTT
CASSSLDGRTEAFF
>TRBV18|NA|TRBJ1-2|NA
TGTGCCAGCGGTCCAGGCCCAGGCTATGGCTACACCTTC
CASGPGPGYGYTF
>TRBV9|NA|TRBJ1-6|TRBD1
TGTGCCAGCAGAGGGGGCCCGAATTCACCCCTCCACTTT
CASRGGPNSPLHF
>TRBV5-6|NA|TRBJ2-1|TRBD2
TGTGCCAGCAGCTTTAGCGGGGGGGCGAATGAGCAGTTCTTC
CASSFSGGANEQFF
>TRBV3-1/TRBV3-2|NA|TRBJ2-5|NA
TGTGCCAGCAGCCAAGGCGTTCTAGAGACCCAGTACTTC
CASSQGVLETQYF
>TRBV19|NA|TRBJ2-1|NA
TGTGCCAGTAGTAACCCTATGTGGGAGCAGTTCTTC
CASSNPMWEQFF
>TRBV18|NA|TRBJ2-2|NA
TGTGCCAGCTCACCCGGTTGGGGCAACACCGGGGAGCTGTTTTTT
CASSPGWGNTGELFF
>TRBV3-1/TRBV3-2|NA|TRBJ1-1|NA
TGTGCCAGCAGCGTAAACACTGAAGCTTTCTTT
CASSVNTEAFF
>TRBV6-5|NA|TRBJ1-1|NA
TGTGCCAGCAGACGGACAGATATGAACACTGAAGCTTTCTTT
CASRRTDMNTEAFF
>TRBV18|NA|TRBJ2-1|NA
TGTGCCAGCTCACAAACTGATAGCTCCTACAATGAGCAGTTCTTC
CASSQTDSSYNEQFF
>TRBV7-9|once|TRBJ2-2|TRBD2
TGTGCCAGCAGCGTCGCGGGGGGCACCGGGGAGCTGTTTTTT
CASSVAGGTGELFF
>TRBV5-4|NA|TRBJ1-6|TRBD1
TGTGCCAGCAGCTGGGACAGGGGGAATTCACCCCTCCACTTT
CASSWDRGNSPLHF
>TRBV5-1|NA|TRBJ1-1|TRBD1
TGCGCCAGCAGCTGGGACAGGGCGAGGGCTGAAGCTTTCTTT
CASSWDRARAEAFF
>TRBV4-3|NA|TRBJ1-6|TRBD1
TGCGCCAGCAGCCGACTGACAGGGGGGAGCTCACCCCTCCACTTT
CASSRLTGGSSPLHF
>TRBV3-1/TRBV3-2|NA|TRBJ1-1|NA
TGTGCCAGCAGCCAAGATATCATTGGGGGCGGTTCCCTGAACACTGAAGCTTTCTTT
CASSQDIIGGGSLNTEAFF
>TRBV19|NA|TRBJ1-5|TRBD1
TGTGCCAGTATTGCGGCGGGGACAGGGGGCCATCAGCCCCAGCATTTT
CASIAAGTGGHQPQHF
>TRBV7-9|NA|TRBJ2-1|NA
TGTGCCAGCAGCCAAACCAATGCGGATGAGCAGTTCTTC
CASSQTNADEQFF
>TRBV7-3|NA|TRBJ1-1|NA
TGTGCCAGCAGCGTACAGCCTAACACTGAAGCTTTCTTT
CASSVQPNTEAFF
>TRBV6-5|NA|TRBJ2-1|TRBD2
TGTGCCAGCGGGAGGGAGAGCTCCTACAATGAGCAGTTCTTC
CASGRESSYNEQFF
>TRBV2|NA|TRBJ2-7|NA
TGTGCCAGCACCGAAGACAGGCCGCGGTCCTACGAGCAGTACTTC
CASTEDRPRSYEQYF
>TRBV7-7|NA|TRBJ2-1|NA
TGTGCCAGCAGCTTAGGACAGTACAATGAGCAGTTCTTC
CASSLGQYNEQFF
>TRBV5-5|NA|TRBJ2-5|NA
TGTGCCAGCAGCTTGGTCAGGGTTCAAGAGACCCAGTACTTC
CASSLVRVQETQYF
>TRBV6-5|NA|TRBJ1-6|TRBD1
TGTGCCAGCAGACGGACAGGGGGCCTTGATTCACCCCTCCACTTT
CASRRTGGLDSPLHF
>TRBV4-3|NA|TRBJ2-2|NA
TGCGCCAGCAGCCAAGATCCAGGGTTGGTCACCGGGGAGCTGTTTTTT
CASSQDPGLVTGELFF
>TRBV6-6|few|TRBJ1-1|NA
TGTGCCAGCAGTTACTCTGTCGCAGGGTTGACTGAAGCTTTCTTT
CASSYSVAGLTEAFF
>TRBV19|NA|TRBJ1-2|NA
TGTGCCAGTAGTAAAGACCCGAACGACAAAGAATACACCTTC
CASSKDPNDKEYTF
>TRBV18|NA|TRBJ1-4|TRBD1
TGTGCCAGCTCACCCGGGACAGAGAATGAAAAACTGTTTTTT
CASSPGTENEKLFF
>TRBV18|NA|TRBJ1-1|NA
TGTGCCAGCTCACTACTTGACACTGAAGCTTTCTTT
CASSLLDTEAFF
>TRBV9|NA|TRBJ1-1|TRBD1
TGTGCCAGCAGCCGTACACAGGGGGTGAACACTGAAGCTTTCTTT
CASSRTQGVNTEAFF
>TRBV6-2/TRBV6-3|NA|TRBJ1-1|TRBD1
TGTGCCAGCAGTTCGGACAGGTTCACTGAAGCTTTCTTT
CASSSDRFTEAFF
>TRBV2|NA|TRBJ1-1|NA
TGTGCCAGCAGCGCCAACAGGGATGGTTGGACTGAAGCTTTCTTT
CASSANRDGWTEAFF
>TRBV29-1|NA|TRBJ2-3|NA
TGCAGCGTTGAGGGCCGAAGCACAGATACGCAGTATTTT
CSVEGRSTDTQYF
>TRBV7-2|NA|TRBJ2-2|NA
TGTGCCAGCAGCGAACAGGGTTTGGGCGCCGGGGAGCTGTTTTTT
CASSEQGLGAGELFF
>TRBV5-6|NA|TRBJ2-7|NA
TGTGCCAGCAGCTTGGGCGGTTTTGACAGCCTGTTTACCTACGAGCAGTACTTC
CASSLGGFDSLFTYEQYF
>TRBV18|NA|TRBJ1-4|NA
TGTGCCAGCTCACCACGAGGGAATGAAAAACTGTTTTTT
CASSPRGNEKLFF
>TRBV30|NA|TRBJ1-3|NA
TGTGCCTGGAGTGTAGCAGGCTTCTCTGGAAACACCATATATTTT
CAWSVAGFSGNTIYF
>TRBV5-1|NA|TRBJ1-1|NA
TGCGCCAGCAGCTTACAGGGTATTAACACTGAAGCTTTCTTT
CASSLQGINTEAFF
>TRBV6-5|NA|TRBJ2-1|NA
TGTGCCAGCAGTTACGGGACTCAAGGGAATGAGCAGTTCTTC
CASSYGTQGNEQFF
>TRBV9|NA|TRBJ2-1|TRBD1
TGTGCCAGCAGCGTAGCTCTGGGACAGGGGAACAATGAGCAGTTCTTC
CASSVALGQGNNEQFF
>TRBV3-1/TRBV3-2|NA|TRBJ2-1|TRBD2
TGTGCCAGCAGCCAGCCGGGACTAGCGGGAGAAGAGCAGTTCTTC
CASSQPGLAGEEQFF
>TRBV5-1|NA|TRBJ2-3|TRBD1
TGCGCCAGCAGCGTACTTACGGGACAGGGTGGCACAGATACGCAGTATTTT
CASSVLTGQGGTDTQYF
>TRBV18|NA|TRBJ2-7|NA
TGTGCCAGCTCCCGTTCATTGGTAGCGGAAAGAACCTACGAGCAGTACTTC
CASSRSLVAERTYEQYF
>TRBV29-1|NA|TRBJ1-2|NA
TGCAGCGTTGGCAGGTATGATGGCTACACCTTC
CSVGRYDGYTF
>TRBV7-9|few|TRBJ2-7|TRBD1
TGTGCCATATCGGACAGGAGTTCCTACGAGCAGTACTTC
CAISDRSSYEQYF
>TRBV12-3/TRBV12-4|NA|TRBJ2-4|NA
TGTGCCAGCAGCCCCTTCCCCGGTAGCATTCAGTACTTC
CASSPFPGSIQYF
>TRBV7-2|NA|TRBJ1-2|NA
TGTGCCAGCAGCTCTAATACGCCAGCCCAGGGCGGCGGCTACACCTTC
CASSSNTPAQGGGYTF
>TRBV9|NA|TRBJ2-2|TRBD2
TGTGCCTCGCAGCGGGGGAGCACCGGGGAGCTGTTTTTT
CASQRGSTGELFF
>TRBV7-9|NA|TRBJ2-7|TRBD2
TGTGCCAGCAGCCTGCCAGGGACTAGCGGCACCTACGAGCAGTACTTC
CASSLPGTSGTYEQYF
>TRBV5-4|NA|TRBJ2-7|TRBD2
TGTGCCAGCAGCTTGGGCGGGAGCGGCGAGCAGTACTTC
CASSLGGSGEQYF
>TRBV4-1|NA|TRBJ1-1|NA
TGCGCCAGCAGCCAAGTCCTTGACAGATTGAACACTGAAGCTTTCTTT
CASSQVLDRLNTEAFF
>TRBV27|NA|TRBJ1-3|NA
TGTGCCAGCAGTCCCTCTGGGACAACTGGAAACACCATATATTTT
CASSPSGTTGNTIYF
>TRBV5-5|NA|TRBJ2-2|TRBD1
TGTGCCAGCAGCTGGGGACAGGACACCGGGGAGCTGTTTTTT
CASSWGQDTGELFF
>TRBV20-1|NA|TRBJ1-2|NA
TGCAGTGCTAGTGGGCAGGGCTTGGACTATGGCTACACCTTC
CSASGQGLDYGYTF
>TRBV6-5|few|TRBJ1-1|NA
TGTGCCAGCAATCTTAGCAGGGGCACGAACACTGAAGCTTTCTTT
CASNLSRGTNTEAFF